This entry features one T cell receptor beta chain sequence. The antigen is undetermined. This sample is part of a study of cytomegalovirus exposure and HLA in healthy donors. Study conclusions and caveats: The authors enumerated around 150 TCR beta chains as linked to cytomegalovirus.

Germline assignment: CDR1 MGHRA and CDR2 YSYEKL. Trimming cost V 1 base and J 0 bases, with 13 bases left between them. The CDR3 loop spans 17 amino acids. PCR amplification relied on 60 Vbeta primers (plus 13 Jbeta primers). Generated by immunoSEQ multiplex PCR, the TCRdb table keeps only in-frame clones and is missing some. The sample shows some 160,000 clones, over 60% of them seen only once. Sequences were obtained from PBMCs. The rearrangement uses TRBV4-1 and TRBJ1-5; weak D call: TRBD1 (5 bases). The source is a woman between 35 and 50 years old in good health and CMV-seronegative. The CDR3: CASSQGDRKYSNQPQHF. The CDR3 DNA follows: TGCGCCAGCAGCCAAGGTGACAGAAAGTATAGCAATCAGCCCCAGCATTTT.